The 27 T cell receptor beta chains listed next were all sequenced from one sample in a study of T cells after yellow fever vaccination. TCRdb used MiXCR to reprocess the 5' RACE reads, holding one entry per CDR3 protein. The sample includes some 300,000 distinct CDR3 sequences, roughly 3.5% of them seen just once. Sample: PBMCs, taken on the day of the yellow fever booster vaccination. These receptors all stem from a man between 18 and 29 years old who received the YFV17D yellow fever vaccine.

This rearrangement joins TRBV7-2 to TRBJ2-7; the match to TRBD1 covers 8 bases. This CDR3 comprises 13 residues. V was clipped by 5 bases and J by 5 bases; unmatched bases: 5. Germline CDR1 and CDR2: SGHTA and FQGNSA. Here the CDR3 reads CASSPTGDHEQYF. The CDR3 DNA reads as TGTGCCAGCAGCCCGACAGGGGACCACGAGCAGTACTTC.

This clonotype was picked up many times. The chain couples TRBV4-3 to TRBJ1-2, with D perhaps TRBD1 (5 bases). Germline V gene data show CDR1 as LGHNA and CDR2 as YSLEER. The CDR3 consists of 14 residues. The V end was cut by 0 bases, the J end by 5 bases, with 10 bases between. The CDR3 DNA sequence: TGCGCCAGCAGCCAAGATCCGACAGCGTATGGCTACACCTTC. Encoded protein: CASSQDPTAYGYTF.

This clonotype has more than one count but fewer than ten. This chain links TRBV7-2 with TRBJ2-1; D gene uncertain. V gave up 1 base and J gave up 4 bases, with 11 bases separating them. The CDR3 has 15 amino acids. Germline values: CDR1 SGHTA, CDR2 FQGNSA. The CDR3 region is CASSLGVKQYNEQFF. The CDR3 DNA reads as TGTGCCAGCAGCTTAGGGGTCAAACAATACAATGAGCAGTTCTTC.

This clonotype was counted at least ten times. The chain links TRBV3-2 to TRBJ2-5. TRBV3-2 is labeled a pseudogene. The CDR3 totals 13 residues. The CDR3: CASSPGFEETQYF. In DNA form, the CDR3 reads TGTGCCAGCAGCCCCGGATTTGAAGAGACCCAGTACTTC.

This chain links TRBV29-1 with TRBJ2-3; 9 nucleotides match TRBD1. CDR1 is SQVTM, CDR2 ANQGSEA, per germline. With V trimmed by 1 base and J by 7 bases, 12 bases remained unmatched. The CDR3 consists of 16 residues. CDR3 sequence reads: CSVEAWDRVRSNTQYF. The CDR3 coding sequence is TGCAGCGTTGAAGCATGGGACAGGGTTCGAAGTAATACGCAGTATTTT.

The V call is TRBV5-4, the J call TRBJ1-4; D ambiguous. Trimming cost V 7 bases and J 8 bases, with 18 bases left between them. This CDR3 contains 14 residues. The germline gives CDR1 SGHNT, CDR2 YYREEE (reference sequence). CDR3 sequence (DNA): TGTGCCAGCGTCAGAGCTCTCCTCCTCGAAAAACTGTTTTTT. Protein: CASVRALLLEKLFF.

Only a few counts were recorded for this clonotype. This chain uses TRBV29-1 with TRBJ2-5; TRBD1 matches at 9 bases. Per the germline V gene, CDR1 is SQVTM and CDR2 is ANQGSEA. The V and J ends lost 2 bases and 5 bases, in that order; junction bases with no gene match: 6. The CDR3 length is 14 residues. This CDR3 reads CSVEPQGAWETQYF. The CDR3 bases are TGCAGCGTTGAACCACAGGGGGCATGGGAGACCCAGTACTTC.

This clonotype was picked up a small number of times. V is TRBV25-1 and J is TRBJ1-1, with no clear D. The CDR3 runs to 16 residues. V was clipped by 1 base and J by 5 bases, with 17 bases between them. Germline V gene sequence: CDR1 MGHDK, CDR2 SYGVNS. The CDR3 DNA follows: TGTGCCAGCAGTGAATCCGTTAGTTCATGGGGAACTGAAGCTTTCTTT. It is translated as CASSESVSSWGTEAFF.

The V call is TRBV6-5, the J call TRBJ2-1, with D unclear. V was shortened by 2 bases and J by 2 bases, with 19 bases between the two germline ends. This CDR3 spans 18 amino acids. Germline V lookup: CDR1 MNHEY, CDR2 SVGAGI. CDR3 residues: CASSYTEPIVPPYNEQFF. The CDR3 nucleotides are TGTGCCAGCAGTTACACGGAGCCCATAGTTCCCCCCTACAATGAGCAGTTCTTC.

This clonotype showed up just a few times. This chain uses TRBV2 with TRBJ1-5; TRBD1 matches at 7 bases. Losses at the gene ends were 6 bases for V and 5 bases for J; bases not matched to a gene: 7. CDR3 size: 14 residues. Germline CDR1 and CDR2: SNHLY and FYNNEI. CDR3 sequence reads: CASRGDSSHQPQHF. The CDR3 nucleotides read TGTGCCAGCAGGGGGGACAGTTCCCATCAGCCCCAGCATTTT.

The chain joins TRBV5-1 to TRBJ1-2, with D possibly being TRBD1 (6 bases). CDR3 size: 13 residues. The germline V gene encodes CDR1 SGHRS and CDR2 YFSETQ. With 5 bases removed from V and 5 bases from J, the gap between germline ends came to 13 bases. The CDR3 DNA reads as TGCGCCAGCAGAATGACAGGAGGTTATGGCTACACCTTC. Its protein is CASRMTGGYGYTF.

This clonotype was observed a handful of times. This rearrangement joins TRBV7-2 to TRBJ2-5; the match to TRBD1 covers 8 bases. V was pared by 3 bases and J by 6 bases, with 6 bases of the junction left unmatched. The CDR3 runs to 14 residues. Germline V CDR1 and CDR2: SGHTA, FQGNSA. As DNA, the CDR3 is TGTGCCAGCAGCTTCGGACAGGGTGGACAGACCCAGTACTTC. Translating gives CASSFGQGGQTQYF.

This chain links TRBV20-1 with TRBJ1-1; a weak D match, TRBD1 (6 bases). V was pared by 7 bases and J by 2 bases, with 14 bases between. This CDR3 is built from 13 residues. Germline loops: CDR1 DFQATT, CDR2 SNEGSKA (reference sequence). This CDR3 reads CSVVLQGNTEAFF. In DNA, the CDR3 is TGCAGTGTCGTACTACAGGGAAACACTGAAGCTTTCTTT.

Ten or more counts support this clonotype. The chain has TRBV5-1 and TRBJ2-7; 9 nucleotides agree with TRBD2. Unmatched junction bases numbered 8, after V lost 3 bases and J lost 4 bases. CDR1 is SGHRS and CDR2 is YFSETQ in the germline V gene. The CDR3 loop spans 15 amino acids. In nucleotides, the CDR3 is TGCGCCAGCAGCTGGGGTAGCGGGGGACCTTACGAGCAGTACTTC. It yields the protein CASSWGSGGPYEQYF.

The chain carries TRBV24-1 and TRBJ2-4; D is possibly TRBD1 (5 bases). Germline V lookup: CDR1 KGHDR, CDR2 SFDVKD. Trimming removed 1 base at V and 4 bases at J, with 7 bases between. The CDR3 totals 14 residues. The DNA for the CDR3 is TGTGCCACCAGTGATTTTAGACAGAAAAACATTCAGTACTTC. Translating it yields CATSDFRQKNIQYF.

This clonotype appeared many times. J is TRBJ2-4 and V is TRBV6-5; 8 bases are a match to TRBD2. The CDR3 runs 10 residues. J was trimmed by 8 bases and V by 10 bases; bases with no gene match: 1. The germline V gene encodes CDR1 MNHEY and CDR2 SVGAGI. CDR3 sequence reads: CAIGRDIQYF. Written as DNA, the CDR3 is TGTGCCATCGGGAGGGACATTCAGTACTTC.

This clonotype was found many times. The V and J genes are TRBV5-1 and TRBJ1-1; D is ambiguous. This CDR3 comprises 13 residues. The germline V and J ends were trimmed by 5 bases and 4 bases, with 12 bases remaining between them. Germline V gene lookup returns CDR1 SGHRS and CDR2 YFSETQ. As DNA, the CDR3 is TGCGCCAGCAGGATGGGAGGAGGCACTGAAGCTTTCTTT. This sequence encodes CASRMGGGTEAFF.

This clonotype has ten or more counts. The V and J genes are TRBV15 and TRBJ2-3; maybe TRBD2 (5 bases). Germline V gene data show CDR1 as LNHNV and CDR2 as YYDKDF (reference sequence). CDR3 length: 15 residues. Deletions cut 6 bases from V and 1 base from J, with 14 bases between. The CDR3 here is CATSRLAPGTDTQYF. CDR3 in DNA: TGTGCCACCAGTCGATTAGCGCCTGGCACAGATACGCAGTATTTT.

Note on this clonotype: A read error may be the cause here, since a much bigger clone is one base away. The V and J genes are TRBV6-5 and TRBJ2-1; D remains unclear. From germline, CDR1 is MNHEY and CDR2 SVGAGI. This CDR3 has 16 amino acids. CDR3 sequence (DNA): TGTGCCAGCAGCCGAGCGCCAGGTAGCCCCTACAATGGGCAGTTCTTC. Translated: CASSRAPGSPYNGQFF.

This clonotype was counted ten times or more. V gene TRBV5-6 combines with J gene TRBJ1-1; no clear D gene. Germline loops: CDR1 SGHDT, CDR2 YYEEEE. The length of the CDR3 is 13 residues. The ends were cut back, 7 bases at V and 3 bases at J, with 13 bases in the middle. Written as DNA, the CDR3 is TGTGCCAGCTACCTAGGGCCTCACACTGAAGCTTTCTTT. Translated, it gives CASYLGPHTEAFF. The complete variable domain, with remaining parts taken from reference TRBV5-6 and TRBJ1-1, reads DAGVTQSPTHLIKTRGQQVTLRCSPKSGHDTVSWYQQALGQGPQFIFQYYEEEERQRGNFPDRFSGHQFPNYSSELNVNALLLGDSALYLCASYLGPHTEAFFGQGTRLTVV.

This clonotype was recorded at least ten times. The chain couples TRBV4-1 to TRBJ1-5; D is possibly TRBD1 (6 bases). The V and J ends lost 1 base and 11 bases respectively, with 18 bases between them. CDR1 is MGHRA and CDR2 is YSYEKL in the germline V gene. The CDR3 is made up of 15 amino acids. In DNA, the CDR3 is TGCGCCAGCAGCCAAGGAGGGGGGATCCAATCAGCCCAGCATTTT. Its translation is CASSQGGGIQSAQHF.

This clonotype was detected ten times or more. This chain links TRBV5-1 with TRBJ2-3; 11 bases map to TRBD1. Per germline, CDR1 SGHRS and CDR2 YFSETQ. The CDR3 has 15 residues. Unmatched junction bases numbered 2, after V lost 5 bases and J lost 0 bases. CDR3: CASSGTGGSTDTQYF. CDR3 nucleotide sequence: TGCGCCAGCAGTGGGACAGGGGGGAGCACAGATACGCAGTATTTT.

This clonotype has at least ten counts. V gene TRBV7-9 combines with J gene TRBJ2-1; 8 bases fit TRBD2. The CDR3 loop spans 14 amino acids. Trimming cost V 0 bases and J 5 bases; bases outside gene matches: 0. Germline V gene data show CDR1 as SEHNR and CDR2 as FQNEAQ (reference sequence). CDR3 protein: CASSLASGNNEQFF. DNA of the CDR3: TGTGCCAGCAGCTTAGCTAGCGGGAACAATGAGCAGTTCTTC.

The chain employs TRBV7-2 and TRBJ2-1, with a tentative D call TRBD2 (5 bases). CDR1 is SGHTA, CDR2 FQGNSA, per germline. Trimming stripped 1 base from V and 9 bases from J, with 10 bases between. CDR3 length: 13 residues. CDR3 region: CASSLDGEGEQFF. The CDR3 region has the DNA TGTGCCAGCAGCTTAGACGGAGAGGGTGAGCAGTTCTTC.

This clonotype was counted many times. The chain has TRBV6-2 or TRBV6-3 and TRBJ2-7, with D unresolved. V lost 5 bases and J lost 2, with 16 bases in between. CDR3 length: 15 amino acids. Germline V lookup: CDR1 MNHEY, CDR2 SVGEGT. The CDR3 bases are TGTGCCAGCAGTCGACGGCCCCCCGGAGCCTACGAGCAGTACGTC. Translation: CASSRRPPGAYEQYV.

The chain combines TRBV24-1 with TRBJ1-2, with 9 bases aligning to TRBD1. The CDR3 spans 16 residues. Per the germline V gene, CDR1 is KGHDR and CDR2 is SFDVKD. V gave up 3 bases and J gave up 4 bases; unmatched junction bases: 8. CDR3 in amino acids: CATSDTRTGEVYGYTF. The CDR3 DNA reads as TGTGCCACCAGTGATACCCGGACAGGGGAGGTCTATGGCTACACCTTC.

This clonotype was observed many times. This rearrangement joins TRBV20-1 to TRBJ1-5, with 8 bases lining up with TRBD1. J was trimmed by 8 bases and V by 4 bases; bases with no gene match: 7. The germline V gene has CDR1 DFQATT and CDR2 SNEGSKA (reference sequence). The CDR3 has 13 amino acids. The CDR3 here is CSATRGPVEPQHF. The CDR3 DNA reads TGCAGTGCTACCAGGGGGCCGGTGGAGCCCCAGCATTTT.